This is a list of T cell receptor beta chains from one sample in a study of cytomegalovirus exposure and HLA in healthy donors. Profiling relied on immunoSEQ multiplex PCR, and the TCRdb table lists in-frame clones only, not all of them. The data show some 100,000 clones, 70% to 90% seen once. The sequenced material came from PBMCs. The receptor source for this set is a man aged 18 to 35 in good health and CMV-seronegative. CDR3s include the opening cysteine and the closing phenylalanine or tryptophan. A D gene is named only where the DNA matches it firmly. Rows may omit the clone size; those that give it use once, few, many or a size class.

d_call j_call v_call clone_size cdr3_nt cdr3_aa
. TRBJ2-7 TRBV6-1 . TGTGCCAGCAGTGGAAATGCCCAGGGGTACGAGCAGTACTTC CASSGNAQGYEQYF
TRBD1 TRBJ1-5 TRBV9 . TGTGCCAGCAGCGCCGGGACAGGGGTATATAGCAATCAGCCCCAGCATTTT CASSAGTGVYSNQPQHF
. TRBJ2-7 TRBV6-5 . TGTGCCAGCTCGGTAAATCCTGTGTCCGAGCAGTACTTC CASSVNPVSEQYF
TRBD1 TRBJ2-2 TRBV2 few TGTGCCAGCACCCCCCGGACAGGGGGTTCCGGGGAGCTGTTTTTT CASTPRTGGSGELFF
. TRBJ2-7 TRBV7-2 . TGTGCCAGCAGCTTTGGGCAGGGTTGGGAAGAGCAGTACTTC CASSFGQGWEEQYF
. TRBJ1-1 TRBV28 . TGTGCCAGCGGGGCGATAAGAGCAGGGGTGGGCACTGAAGCTTTCTTT CASGAIRAGVGTEAFF
. TRBJ2-2 TRBV4-1 . TGCGCCAGCAGCCCCCAGGGCACCGGGGAGCTGTTTTTT CASSPQGTGELFF
. TRBJ1-2 TRBV28 . TGTGCCAGCAGTTCAAATGGCTACACCTTC CASSSNGYTF
. TRBJ2-1 TRBV7-2 . TGTGCCAGCAGCTTAGCCCTCCTAGACAGGATCGGCGGGTACAATGAGCAGTTCTTC CASSLALLDRIGGYNEQFF
TRBD1 TRBJ2-7 TRBV6-5 . TGTGCCAGCAGGCCCGGGACAGGGCTCCCCTACGAGCAGTACTTC CASRPGTGLPYEQYF
TRBD1 TRBJ1-6 TRBV7-9 few TGTGCCAGCAGCAGACAGGGGGCGAGTAATTCACCCCTCCACTTT CASSRQGASNSPLHF
TRBD1 TRBJ1-2 TRBV7-9 . TGTGCCAGCAGCGCCCAGACAGGGATTAACTATGGCTACACCTTC CASSAQTGINYGYTF
. TRBJ1-4 TRBV11-2 . TGTGCCAGCAGCCCCAGAGGCAGTGGGGAAAAACTGTTTTTT CASSPRGSGEKLFF
. TRBJ2-3 TRBV6-5 . TGTGCCAGCAGACCGAATGGCCCCACAGATACGCAGTATTTT CASRPNGPTDTQYF
TRBD1 TRBJ1-2 TRBV5-1 . TGCGCCAGCAGCTTGAACAAAGGACAGGGTGGCTATGGCTACACCTTC CASSLNKGQGGYGYTF
. TRBJ2-7 TRBV5-1 . TGCGCCAGCAGCTTGGCAGTCTCAGAGCCGGGGGAGCAGTACTTC CASSLAVSEPGEQYF
TRBD1 TRBJ2-5 TRBV5-1 . TGCGCCAGCGGAATACAGGGGGAGGAGACCCAGTACTTC CASGIQGEETQYF
TRBD2 TRBJ2-1 TRBV5-5 once TGTGCCAGCAGCTTGGCCGGGGGGGATCGTGCTGAGCAGTTCTTC CASSLAGGDRAEQFF
. TRBJ2-5 TRBV13 . TGTGCCAGCAGCGTATTCAGGGGAAGGCCTACACAAGAGACCCAGTACTTC CASSVFRGRPTQETQYF
TRBD2 TRBJ2-1 TRBV14 . TGTGCCAGCAGCCAAGGAACAGCGGGGGTCAACAATGAGCAGTTCTTC CASSQGTAGVNNEQFF
TRBD1 TRBJ2-7 TRBV2 . TGTGCCAGCAGTGAATCCCGGGACAGGGGATACTACGAGCAGTACTTC CASSESRDRGYYEQYF
TRBD1 TRBJ1-1 TRBV5-7 once TGTGCCAGCCGAAAACTCTACCGACAGGGTAATTTGAACACTGAAGCTTTCTTT CASRKLYRQGNLNTEAFF
. TRBJ2-2 TRBV5-1 . TGCGCCAGCAGCTTTGATGACAGGAACACCGGGGAGCTGTTTTTT CASSFDDRNTGELFF
. TRBJ2-6 TRBV7-2 . TGTGCCAGCAGCACTGGAGGCTCTGGGGCCAACGTCCTGACTTTC CASSTGGSGANVLTF
TRBD1 TRBJ1-1 TRBV29-1 . TGCAGCGGAGGACAGGGGGCGGGTGAAGCTTTCTTT CSGGQGAGEAFF
TRBD1 TRBJ1-4 TRBV6-5 . TGTGCCAGCAGAAGGGGGCTTAATGAAAAACTGTTTTTT CASRRGLNEKLFF
TRBD1 TRBJ2-1 TRBV11-3 . TGTGCCAGCAGCTTAACAGGGGGCTCCTACAATGAGCAGTTCTTC CASSLTGGSYNEQFF
. TRBJ1-4 TRBV19 . TGTGCCAGTACCGGAGAGACCCGGAGGGGTGAAAAACTGTTTTTT CASTGETRRGEKLFF
. TRBJ2-5 TRBV7-8 once TGTGCCAGCAGCTTCGTGGGGCCGGGGACCCAGTACTTC CASSFVGPGTQYF
TRBD2 TRBJ2-7 TRBV5-1 . TGCGCCAGCAGCGGAAGCGGGATTACCTCCTACGAGCAGTACTTC CASSGSGITSYEQYF
TRBD1 TRBJ1-6 TRBV6-6 . TGTGCCAGCAGTCTAAGGACAGGGGAATCACCCCTCCACTTT CASSLRTGESPLHF
TRBD2 TRBJ2-2 TRBV7-2 once TGTGCCGGAAGGACTAGCGGGGGCACCGGGGAGCTGTTTTTT CAGRTSGGTGELFF
. TRBJ2-1 TRBV11-2 once TGTGCCAGCAGCCTCACAGGGTATGAGCAGTTCTTC CASSLTGYEQFF
. TRBJ2-2 TRBV13 . TGTGCCAGCAGCCCCGGGCCTGAGGGTGACGGGGAGCTGTTTTTT CASSPGPEGDGELFF
. TRBJ1-6 TRBV30 . TGTGCCTGGAGTGTTACAGTAATTAATTCACCCCTCCACTTT CAWSVTVINSPLHF
. TRBJ2-6 TRBV30 . TGTGCCTGGGAAATTAGCAGGGTAGGGTCTGGGGCCAACGTCCTGACTTTC CAWEISRVGSGANVLTF
TRBD1 TRBJ2-5 TRBV28 . TGTGCCAGCAGTTTGCCAGGGGGCCAAGAGACCCAGTACTTC CASSLPGGQETQYF
TRBD1 TRBJ2-7 TRBV28 many TGTGCCAGCAGTTTGGACAGGGACGAGCAGTACTTC CASSLDRDEQYF
. TRBJ1-2 TRBV6-5 . TGTGCCAGCAGTTACGTCCCGGGGAGAAACTATGGCTACACCTTC CASSYVPGRNYGYTF
TRBD1 TRBJ1-3 TRBV7-2 . TGTGCCAGCAGTCAACAATTCTCGGCCAGGGGGGCTGGAAACACCATATATTTT CASSQQFSARGAGNTIYF
. TRBJ1-5 TRBV4-1 . TGCGCCAGCAGCCTCCGGTACGATAGCAATCAGCCCCAGCATTTT CASSLRYDSNQPQHF
. TRBJ2-1 TRBV25-1 . TGTGCCAGCAGTGGTGTATCCGGACTCTCCTACAATGAGCAGTTCTTC CASSGVSGLSYNEQFF
TRBD2 TRBJ2-7 TRBV6-5 few TGTGCCAGCAGTTACTTGGGAGGGACGTCGGAGCAGTACTTC CASSYLGGTSEQYF
. TRBJ2-6 TRBV27 . TGTGCCAGCAGACAAACGGACAGATTCTACTCTGGGGCCAACGTCCTGACTTTC CASRQTDRFYSGANVLTF
. TRBJ1-5 TRBV15 . TGTGCCACCAGCAGAGATCGGAGGCAGCCCCAGCATTTT CATSRDRRQPQHF
TRBD2 TRBJ2-1 TRBV10-2 . TGCGCCAGCAGTGAGGAACGGGAGGGCCGGTACAATGAGCAGTTCTTC CASSEEREGRYNEQFF
. TRBJ1-2 TRBV2 . TGTGCCAGCAGTGAACAAGACAGGTTAATTCTCTATGGCTACACCTTC CASSEQDRLILYGYTF
. TRBJ2-3 TRBV18 . TGTGCCAGCTCACTCCCTGGGGCGATAGATACGCAGTATTTT CASSLPGAIDTQYF
. TRBJ2-7 TRBV6-5 few TGTGCCAGCAGTCCGTCTACCAACTACCACGAGCAGTACTTC CASSPSTNYHEQYF
TRBD2 TRBJ2-7 TRBV15 . TGTGCCACCAGCTGGACTAGCAGAGGCGTCGAGCAGTACTTC CATSWTSRGVEQYF
TRBD1 TRBJ1-5 TRBV4-1 . TGCGCCAGCAGCCAACCGGACAGGGGGCGAACCAATCAGCCCCAGCATTTT CASSQPDRGRTNQPQHF
TRBD2 TRBJ2-1 TRBV4-2 once TGTGCCAGCAGCGGTAGCGGGAGCTCCCACAATGAGCAGTTCTTC CASSGSGSSHNEQFF
TRBD2 TRBJ2-3 TRBV5-4 once TGTGCCAGCAGCTCGAGACTAGCGGGGACAGATACGCAGTATTTT CASSSRLAGTDTQYF
TRBD1 TRBJ1-5 TRBV6-5 . TGTGCCAGCAGGAAGACAGGGGGCACGCAGCCCCAGCATTTT CASRKTGGTQPQHF
. TRBJ2-7 TRBV10-2 . TGCGCCAGCAGTCCGACATTCGTTGGACAGCCGAGCTACGAGCAGTACTTC CASSPTFVGQPSYEQYF
. TRBJ2-5 TRBV9 . TGTGCCAGCAGCGTAGTCGGGGTTGCTGAGACCCAGTACTTC CASSVVGVAETQYF
. TRBJ1-5 TRBV19 . TGTGCCAGTATGGTAGGCAATCAGCCCCAGCATTTT CASMVGNQPQHF
TRBD2 TRBJ2-3 TRBV10-1 . TGCGCCAGCAGTGTTGGGGGGGGTCCGGATACGCAGTATTTT CASSVGGGPDTQYF
TRBD2 TRBJ2-7 TRBV5-3 . TGTGCCAGAAGCTTGGCCGGGACTAGCGGGAGGGCTCCCTACGAGCAGTACTTC CARSLAGTSGRAPYEQYF
. TRBJ1-6 TRBV7-6 . TGTGCCAGCAGCTTAGCGCTACAGCGCGTTGACCCGGGGGGCTTTTATAATTCACCCCTCCACTTT CASSLALQRVDPGGFYNSPLHF